This TCR beta chain stems from a study of CD8+CD57+ T cells in acquired aplastic anemia. Across the whole study: Sorted CD4+ and CD8+ cell DNA averaged about 3.5 ug.

This CDR3 is 14 amino acids long. Germline assignment: CDR1 SGHVS and CDR2 FNYEAQ. The V and J ends lost 2 bases and 5 bases respectively, with 13 bases between them. There are many counts of this clonotype. Sequencing was done on patients that had shown CD8+CD57+ cell expansion by flow cytometry. For CDR3 and TCR beta VDJ profiling, genomic DNA was the template used. MiXCR was run by TCRdb on the reads, yielding one entry per CDR3 protein. The repertoire holds about 150,000 distinct CDR3 sequences, about 48% seen once, with approximately 12% in the top ten. The chain has TRBV7-6 and TRBJ2-7; possibly TRBD1 or TRBD2 for D (5 bases each). The TCR originated in a human donor with aplastic anemia. Sequencing input: sorted CD4+, CD8+, or CD8+CD57+ T cells (not recorded which) from PBMCs. The CDR3 here is CASSLSPGTDEQYF. CDR3 DNA: TGTGCCAGCAGCTTATCACCAGGGACGGACGAGCAGTACTTC. Drawing the rest from reference TRBV7-6 and TRBJ2-7, the complete variable domain is GAGVSQSPRYKVTKRGQDVALRCDPISGHVSLYWYRQALGQGPEFLTYFNYEAQQDKSGLPNDRFSAERPEGSISTLTIQRTEQRDSAMYRCASSLSPGTDEQYFGPGTRLTVT.